The present T cell receptor beta chain was sequenced within a study of T-cell reconstitution after alpha-beta-depleted transplantation in children. Preparation of the TCRbeta library used unique molecular identifiers. Each CDR3 protein gets one entry after TCRdb re-called the PCR reads with MiXCR. The sample holds approximately 270,000 distinct CDR3 sequences; nearly 10% are singletons and the top ten take roughly a tenth. This CDR3 region has 15 residues. CDR1 and CDR2 from the germline V gene are SQVTM and ANQGSEA. The J segment lost 3 bases and the V segment lost 5 bases, leaving 7 bases of the junction unmatched. This clonotype was seen a handful of times.

This TCR was recovered from a human donor who donated a stem cell graft to a child with SCID. The V and J genes are TRBV29-1 and TRBJ2-3, with 11 nucleotides matching TRBD1. The specimen was PBMCs from the stem cell graft donor, collected from the stem cell graft. CDR3 sequence (DNA): TGCAGCGTTCAGGGGACAGGGGGAAGGACAGATACGCAGTATTTT. It codes for CSVQGTGGRTDTQYF.